The TCR beta chain described here comes from a study of shared clonotypes between healthy human individuals. A remark on this clone: The antigen is unknown.

The CDR3 length is 14 residues. Germline V gene data show CDR1 as LNHDA and CDR2 as SQIVND (reference sequence). Trimming took 5 bases from V and 2 from J, leaving 11 bases between them. Findings and caveats of the study: Clonotypes shared by all four sorted-subset donors had higher generation probabilities than non-shared clonotypes. Sampling used blood alone; tissue repertoires probably differ.

Researchers ran the assay at a deep level. The material for each subset, its genomic DNA, was split evenly across several immunoSEQ plates. The method was immunoSEQ multiplex PCR; TCRdb's version includes in-frame clones alone and lacks a portion of them. The table includes approximately 620,000 clones, approximately 97% detected once. Sequenced: naive CD4+ T cells sorted from blood. The subset: CD45RA+ positively selected. The TCR comes from a woman under 40 in good health. V and J are TRBV19 and TRBJ2-3; D is uncertain. DNA of the CDR3: TGTGCCAGTAGTCTGAGATTTTCCACAGATACGCAGTATTTT. It yields the protein CASSLRFSTDTQYF.